This T cell receptor beta chain was captured in a study of cytomegalovirus exposure and HLA in healthy donors. Study conclusions and caveats: Later analysis found that TCR beta chains associated with HLA were more clonally expanded than other, equally common chains. In a later analysis, several top co-occurrence clusters appeared linked to parvovirus B19, influenza, CMV and Epstein-Barr virus. Among immune exposure information, only CMV serostatus was available. Presence/absence analyses assumed roughly uniform sequencing depth across donors, which may not hold.

Both 60 Vbeta primers and 13 Jbeta primers went into the PCR. Some clones are missing from TCRdb's copy, which holds only in-frame ones; the method was immunoSEQ multiplex PCR. The sample yields more than 85,000 clones, less than 80% seen once. With regard to this clone: Its matching antigen is unknown.

The CDR3 loop spans 10 amino acids. Trimming removed 6 bases from V and 3 bases from J, with 5 bases in between. The germline CDR1 and CDR2 sequences are DFQATT and SNEGSKA (reference sequence). The sequenced sample was PBMCs. The genes are TRBV20-1 and TRBJ1-2; D perhaps matches TRBD1 (5 bases). The source of this sequence is a man aged 25 to 40 in good health and CMV-seronegative. CDR3 residues: CSARDYGYTF. CDR3 nucleotides: TGCAGTGCCAGGGACTATGGCTACACCTTC.